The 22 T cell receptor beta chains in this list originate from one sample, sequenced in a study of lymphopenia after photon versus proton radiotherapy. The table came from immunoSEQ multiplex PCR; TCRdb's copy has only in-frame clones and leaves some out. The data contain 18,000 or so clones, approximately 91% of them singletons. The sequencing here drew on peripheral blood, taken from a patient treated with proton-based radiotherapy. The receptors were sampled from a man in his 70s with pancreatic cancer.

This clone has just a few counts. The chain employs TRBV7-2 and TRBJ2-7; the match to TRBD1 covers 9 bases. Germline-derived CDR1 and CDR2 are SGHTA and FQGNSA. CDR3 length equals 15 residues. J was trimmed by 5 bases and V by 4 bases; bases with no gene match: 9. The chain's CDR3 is CASSYQGQGIDEQYF. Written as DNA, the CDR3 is TGTGCCAGCAGCTACCAGGGACAGGGTATCGACGAGCAGTACTTC.

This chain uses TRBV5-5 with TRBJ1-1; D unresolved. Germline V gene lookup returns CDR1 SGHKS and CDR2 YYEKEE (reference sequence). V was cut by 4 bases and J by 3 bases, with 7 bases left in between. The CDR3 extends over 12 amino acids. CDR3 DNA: TGTGCCAGCAGCCACGGGGACACTGAAGCTTTCTTT. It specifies CASSHGDTEAFF.

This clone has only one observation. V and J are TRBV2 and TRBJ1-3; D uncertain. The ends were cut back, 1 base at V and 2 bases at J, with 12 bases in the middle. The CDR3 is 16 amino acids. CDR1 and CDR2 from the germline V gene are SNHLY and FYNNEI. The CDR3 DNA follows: TGTGCCAGCAGTGAAGAAAGAAGCTCCCCTGGAAACACCATATATTTT. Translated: CASSEERSSPGNTIYF.

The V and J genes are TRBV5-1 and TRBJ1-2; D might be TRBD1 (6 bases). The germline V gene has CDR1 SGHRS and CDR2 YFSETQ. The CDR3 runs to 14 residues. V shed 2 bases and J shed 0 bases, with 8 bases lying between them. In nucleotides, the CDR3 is TGCGCCAGCAGCTTACAGGGAGCTAACTATGGCTACACCTTC. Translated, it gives CASSLQGANYGYTF.

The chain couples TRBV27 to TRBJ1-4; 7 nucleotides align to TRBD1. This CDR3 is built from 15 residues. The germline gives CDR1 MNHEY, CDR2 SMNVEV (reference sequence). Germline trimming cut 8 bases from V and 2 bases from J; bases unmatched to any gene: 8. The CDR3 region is CASSGQLPTNEKLFF. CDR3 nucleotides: TGTGCCAGCTCGGGACAGTTGCCGACTAATGAAAAACTGTTTTTT.

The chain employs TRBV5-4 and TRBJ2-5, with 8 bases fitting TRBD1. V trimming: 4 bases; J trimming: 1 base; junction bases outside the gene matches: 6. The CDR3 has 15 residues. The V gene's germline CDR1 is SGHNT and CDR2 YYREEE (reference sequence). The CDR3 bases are TGTGCCAGCAGCGTTAATACAGGGGGCCAAGAGACCCAGTACTTC. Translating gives CASSVNTGGQETQYF.

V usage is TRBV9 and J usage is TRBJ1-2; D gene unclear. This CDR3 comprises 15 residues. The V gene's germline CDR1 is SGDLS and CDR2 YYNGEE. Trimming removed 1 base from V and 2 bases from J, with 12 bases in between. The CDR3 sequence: CASSVKAGPNYGYTF. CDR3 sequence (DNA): TGTGCCAGCAGCGTAAAGGCAGGACCCAACTATGGCTACACCTTC.

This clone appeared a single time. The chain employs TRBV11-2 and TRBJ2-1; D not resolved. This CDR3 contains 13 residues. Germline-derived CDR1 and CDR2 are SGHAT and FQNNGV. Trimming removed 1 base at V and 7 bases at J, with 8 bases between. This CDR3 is CASSLGIANEQFF. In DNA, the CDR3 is TGTGCCAGCAGCTTAGGAATCGCTAATGAGCAGTTCTTC.

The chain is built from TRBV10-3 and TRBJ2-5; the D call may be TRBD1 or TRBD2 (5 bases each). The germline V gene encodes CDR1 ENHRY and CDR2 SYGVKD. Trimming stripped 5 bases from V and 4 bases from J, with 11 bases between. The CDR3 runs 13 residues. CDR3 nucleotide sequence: TGTGCCATCAGTCCACGGGACGGAGAGACCCAGTACTTC. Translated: CAISPRDGETQYF.

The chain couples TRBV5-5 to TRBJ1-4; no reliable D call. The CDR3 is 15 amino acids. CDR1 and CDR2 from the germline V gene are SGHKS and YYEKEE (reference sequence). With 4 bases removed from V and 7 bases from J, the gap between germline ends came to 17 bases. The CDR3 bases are TGTGCCAGCAGCCGTGCCTGGGCAGAGGGTGAAAAACTGTTTTTT. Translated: CASSRAWAEGEKLFF.

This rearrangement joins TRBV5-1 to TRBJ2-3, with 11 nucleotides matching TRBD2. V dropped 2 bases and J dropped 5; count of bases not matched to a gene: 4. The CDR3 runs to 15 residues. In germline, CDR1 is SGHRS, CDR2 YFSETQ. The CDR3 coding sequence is TGCGCCAGCAGCTTTAGCGGGAGGGAGGTAGATACGCAGTATTTT. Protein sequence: CASSFSGREVDTQYF.

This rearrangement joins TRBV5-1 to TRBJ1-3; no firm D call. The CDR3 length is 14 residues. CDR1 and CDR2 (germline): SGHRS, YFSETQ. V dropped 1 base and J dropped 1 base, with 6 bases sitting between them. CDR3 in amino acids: CASSLTLSGNTIYF. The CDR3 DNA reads TGCGCCAGCAGCTTGACACTGTCTGGAAACACCATATATTTT.

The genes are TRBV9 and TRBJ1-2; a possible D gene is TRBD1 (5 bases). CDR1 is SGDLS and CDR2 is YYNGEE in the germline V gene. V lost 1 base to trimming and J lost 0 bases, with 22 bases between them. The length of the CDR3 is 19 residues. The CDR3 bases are TGTGCCAGCAGCGTATCACCCGAGAGCGGACACCAAGCTAACTATGGCTACACCTTC. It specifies CASSVSPESGHQANYGYTF.

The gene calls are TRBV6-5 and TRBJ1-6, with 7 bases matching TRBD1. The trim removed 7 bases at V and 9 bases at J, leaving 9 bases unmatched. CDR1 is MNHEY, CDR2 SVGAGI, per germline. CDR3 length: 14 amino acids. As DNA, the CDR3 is TGTGCCAGCACCCCGGGACAGTCAACTTCACCCCTCCACTTT. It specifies CASTPGQSTSPLHF.

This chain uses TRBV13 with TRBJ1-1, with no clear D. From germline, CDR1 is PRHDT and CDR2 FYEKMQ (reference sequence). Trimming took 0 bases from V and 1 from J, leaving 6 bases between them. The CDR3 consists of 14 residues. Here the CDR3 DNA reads TGTGCCAGCAGCTTAGGCCGGAGGAACACTGAAGCTTTCTTT. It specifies CASSLGRRNTEAFF. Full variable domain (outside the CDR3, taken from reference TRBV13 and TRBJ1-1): AAGVIQSPRHLIKEKRETATLKCYPIPRHDTVYWYQQGPGQDPQFLISFYEKMQSDKGSIPDRFSAQQFSDYHSELNMSSLELGDSALYFCASSLGRRNTEAFFGQGTRLTVV.

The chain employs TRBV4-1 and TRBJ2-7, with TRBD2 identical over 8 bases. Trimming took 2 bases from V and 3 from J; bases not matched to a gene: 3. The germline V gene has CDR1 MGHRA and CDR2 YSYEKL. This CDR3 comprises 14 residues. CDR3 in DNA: TGCGCCAGCAGCCAAACTAGCGGTTTCTACGAGCAGTACTTC. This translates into CASSQTSGFYEQYF.

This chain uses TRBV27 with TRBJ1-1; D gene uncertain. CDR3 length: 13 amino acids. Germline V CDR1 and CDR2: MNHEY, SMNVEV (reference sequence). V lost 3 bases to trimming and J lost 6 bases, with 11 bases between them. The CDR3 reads CASSLRVGAEAFF. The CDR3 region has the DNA TGTGCCAGCAGTTTGAGAGTTGGCGCTGAAGCTTTCTTT.

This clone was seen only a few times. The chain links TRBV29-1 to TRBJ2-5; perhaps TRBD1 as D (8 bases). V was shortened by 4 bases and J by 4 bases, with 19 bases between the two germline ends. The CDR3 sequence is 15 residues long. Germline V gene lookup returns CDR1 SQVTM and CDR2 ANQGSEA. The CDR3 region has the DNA TGCAGCGTTGTCTGGCAGGGGGCGGGGGTAGAGACCCAGTACTTC. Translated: CSVVWQGAGVETQYF.

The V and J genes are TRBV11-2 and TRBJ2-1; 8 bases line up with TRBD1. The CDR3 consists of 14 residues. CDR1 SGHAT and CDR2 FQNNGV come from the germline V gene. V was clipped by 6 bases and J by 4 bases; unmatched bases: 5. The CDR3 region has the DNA TGTGCCAGCAGTGGACAGGGTCGATACAATGAGCAGTTCTTC. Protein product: CASSGQGRYNEQFF.

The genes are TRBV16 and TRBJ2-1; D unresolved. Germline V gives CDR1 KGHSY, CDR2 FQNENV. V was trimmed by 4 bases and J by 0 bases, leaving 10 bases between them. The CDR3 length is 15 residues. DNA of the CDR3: TGTGCCAGCAGCCCCTCAGCGAGCTCCTACAATGAGCAGTTCTTC. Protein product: CASSPSASSYNEQFF.

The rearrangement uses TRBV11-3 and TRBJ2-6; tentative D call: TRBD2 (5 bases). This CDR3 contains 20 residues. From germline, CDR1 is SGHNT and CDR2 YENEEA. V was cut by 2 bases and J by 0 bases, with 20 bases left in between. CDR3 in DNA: TGTGCCAGCAGCTTATTCTCGGAGGCAGGCCCCAGCTCTGGGGCCAACGTCCTGACTTTC. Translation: CASSLFSEAGPSSGANVLTF.

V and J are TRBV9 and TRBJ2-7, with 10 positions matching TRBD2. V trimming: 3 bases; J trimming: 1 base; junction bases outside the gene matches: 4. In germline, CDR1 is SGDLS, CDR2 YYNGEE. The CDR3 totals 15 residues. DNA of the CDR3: TGTGCCAGCAGCGCAACGGGACTAGCGTCCTACGAGCAGTACTTC. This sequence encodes CASSATGLASYEQYF.